Presented here are 13 T cell receptor beta chains from one specimen sequenced in a study of blood T cell repertoires in COVID-19. Here immunoSEQ multiplex PCR was the method, and the copy in TCRdb shows in-frame clones only, minus some. This table holds under 85,000 clones, approximately 90% found once. Material: peripheral blood. These receptors all come from a man aged 65 to 85 with active or convalescent COVID-19.

The chain uses TRBV28 and TRBJ1-1; TRBD1 aligns across 8 bases. Germline CDR1 is MDHEN and CDR2 is SYDVKM. The trim removed 5 bases at V and 1 base at J, leaving 6 bases unmatched. There are 15 residues in the CDR3. CDR3 DNA: TGTGCCAGCAGTACCCCCGGGACAGGGAACACTGAAGCTTTCTTT. Its protein is CASSTPGTGNTEAFF.

The genes are TRBV10-3 and TRBJ1-3; D uncertain. CDR1 and CDR2 (germline): ENHRY, SYGVKD. The CDR3 loop spans 14 amino acids. V lost 1 base, J lost 0 bases, and 4 bases lay in between. CDR3 in amino acids: CAISEYYSGNTIYF. The DNA for the CDR3 is TGTGCCATCAGTGAGTACTACTCTGGAAACACCATATATTTT.

This chain joins TRBV9 and TRBJ2-1, with D perhaps TRBD1 (6 bases). The CDR3 sequence is 16 residues long. Germline V lookup: CDR1 SGDLS, CDR2 YYNGEE. Trimming left V 2 bases short and J 4 bases short, with 16 bases between. In DNA form, the CDR3 reads TGTGCCAGCAGCGTGCGGAGGAGACAGGCATACAATGAGCAGTTCTTC. Protein: CASSVRRRQAYNEQFF. The full variable domain, completed using reference TRBV9 and TRBJ2-1, is DSGVTQTPKHLITATGQRVTLRCSPRSGDLSVYWYQQSLDQGLQFLIQYYNGEERAKGNILERFSAQQFPDLHSELNLSSLELGDSALYFCASSVRRRQAYNEQFFGPGTRLTVL.

This sequence joins TRBV9 and TRBJ1-6, with 7 bases matching TRBD1. J gave up 0 bases and V 3 bases, and 6 bases lay outside the gene matches. Germline values: CDR1 SGDLS, CDR2 YYNGEE. CDR3 length equals 17 residues. CDR3 DNA sequence: TGTGCCAGCAGCGGCCTGACAGGGAGCTCCTATAATTCACCCCTCCACTTT. It yields the protein CASSGLTGSSYNSPLHF. Variable domain in full (rest from reference TRBV9 and TRBJ1-6): DSGVTQTPKHLITATGQRVTLRCSPRSGDLSVYWYQQSLDQGLQFLIQYYNGEERAKGNILERFSAQQFPDLHSELNLSSLELGDSALYFCASSGLTGSSYNSPLHFGNGTRLTVT.

V is TRBV7-2 and J is TRBJ1-6; no clear D gene. CDR3 length equals 19 residues. Germline CDR1 SGHTA, CDR2 FQGNSA. V lost 4 bases to trimming and J lost 1 base, with 20 bases between them. This chain's CDR3 is CASSSKTKPLGSYNSPLHF. CDR3 coding DNA: TGTGCCAGCAGCTCAAAGACTAAGCCCTTAGGATCCTATAATTCACCCCTCCACTTT. Drawing the rest from reference TRBV7-2 and TRBJ1-6, the complete variable domain is GAGVSQSPSNKVTEKGKDVELRCDPISGHTALYWYRQSLGQGLEFLIYFQGNSAPDKSGLPSDRFSAERTGGSVSTLTIQRTQQEDSAVYLCASSSKTKPLGSYNSPLHFGNGTRLTVT.

The chain is built from TRBV18 and TRBJ2-1, with D perhaps matching TRBD1 (5 bases). The germline V gene encodes CDR1 KGHSH and CDR2 LQKENI. Deletions cut 5 bases from V and 0 bases from J, with 14 bases between. The CDR3 contains 16 residues. The CDR3 DNA reads as TGTGCCAGCTCAAGACCGACAGATTTCTCCTACAATGAGCAGTTCTTC. Its translation is CASSRPTDFSYNEQFF.

This rearrangement joins TRBV7-2 to TRBJ2-7; possibly TRBD1 for D (6 bases). Trimming pared 0 bases from V and 3 bases from J, leaving 9 bases between. Germline-derived CDR1 and CDR2 are SGHTA and FQGNSA. This CDR3 is 14 amino acids long. In DNA, the CDR3 is TGTGCCAGCAGCTTAGCCCAGGGGAACTACGAGCAGTACTTC. This codes for CASSLAQGNYEQYF.

This sequence joins TRBV27 and TRBJ1-1; weak D call: TRBD1 (6 bases). Trimming took off 4 bases at V and 7 bases at J, with 19 bases between the two ends. The CDR3 extends over 15 amino acids. Germline V gene sequence: CDR1 MNHEY, CDR2 SMNVEV (reference sequence). In DNA, the CDR3 is TGTGCCAGCAGTTATTCGGACCTTCTCAGGGGTGAAGCTTTCTTT. It yields the protein CASSYSDLLRGEAFF.

The chain has TRBV5-1 and TRBJ1-4; 9 bases are a match to TRBD1. There are 16 residues in the CDR3. CDR1 is SGHRS and CDR2 is YFSETQ in the germline V gene. J gave up 0 bases and V 3 bases, and 3 bases lay outside the gene matches. The CDR3 nucleotides read TGCGCCAGCAGCTCGGGACAGGGAGCAACTAATGAAAAACTGTTTTTT. Residues: CASSSGQGATNEKLFF.

The V and J genes are TRBV3-1 (or the pseudogene TRBV3-2) and TRBJ1-1, with 7 bases matching TRBD1. J was trimmed by 4 bases and V by 4 bases; bases with no gene match: 9. There are 15 residues in the CDR3. The germline gives CDR1 LGHDT, CDR2 YNNKEL (reference sequence). The CDR3 here is CASSRNRGTATEAFF. For the CDR3, the DNA is TGTGCCAGCAGCCGAAACAGGGGAACGGCCACTGAAGCTTTCTTT.

V gene TRBV19 combines with J gene TRBJ1-1; weak D call: TRBD1 (6 bases). The CDR3 covers 19 residues. Between the trimmed V and J ends, which lost 3 bases and 5 bases, there was a span of 28 bases. CDR1 is LNHDA, CDR2 SQIVND, per germline (reference sequence). CDR3 bases: TGTGCCAGTAGTATCTCTAATGGAGGGGGGGATGCAGGGCAGACTGAAGCTTTCTTT. Its translation: CASSISNGGGDAGQTEAFF. The entire variable domain, with the rest obtained from reference TRBV19 and TRBJ1-1, is as follows: DGGITQSPKYLFRKEGQNVTLSCEQNLNHDAMYWYRQDPGQGLRLIYYSQIVNDFQKGDIAEGYSVSREKKESFPLTVTSAQKNPTAFYLCASSISNGGGDAGQTEAFFGQGTRLTVV.

The V call is TRBV27, the J call TRBJ2-3, with D hard to call. Trimming shortened V by 3 bases and J by 4 bases, and 14 bases separated the two germline ends. The germline V gene has CDR1 MNHEY and CDR2 SMNVEV (reference sequence). This CDR3 comprises 15 residues. This CDR3 reads CASSLGTRSADTQYF. The CDR3 bases are TGTGCCAGCAGTTTGGGTACCCGGAGCGCAGATACGCAGTATTTT.

V and J are TRBV2 and TRBJ2-7; 9 nucleotides agree with TRBD1. This CDR3 is built from 15 residues. In germline, CDR1 is SNHLY, CDR2 FYNNEI. The V segment lost 3 bases and the J segment 3 bases; nucleotides outside the gene matches: 6. As DNA, the CDR3 is TGTGCCAGCAGTGATTGGACAGGGGATGACTACGAGCAGTACTTC. Amino acids: CASSDWTGDDYEQYF.